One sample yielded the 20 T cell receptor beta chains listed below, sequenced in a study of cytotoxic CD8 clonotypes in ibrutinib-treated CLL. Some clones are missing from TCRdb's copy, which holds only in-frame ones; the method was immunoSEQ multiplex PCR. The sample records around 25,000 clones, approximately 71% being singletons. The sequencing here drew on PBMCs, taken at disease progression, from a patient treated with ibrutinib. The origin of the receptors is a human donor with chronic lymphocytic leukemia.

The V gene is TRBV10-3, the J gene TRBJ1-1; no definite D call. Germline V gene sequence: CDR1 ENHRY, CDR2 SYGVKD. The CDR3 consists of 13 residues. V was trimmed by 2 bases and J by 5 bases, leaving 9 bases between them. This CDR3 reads CAISEETVTEAFF. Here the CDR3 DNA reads TGTGCCATCAGTGAGGAGACTGTGACTGAAGCTTTCTTT.

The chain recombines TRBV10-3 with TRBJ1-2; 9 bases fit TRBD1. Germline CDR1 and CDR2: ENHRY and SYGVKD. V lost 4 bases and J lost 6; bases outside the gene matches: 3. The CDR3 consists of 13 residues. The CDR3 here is CAISGGQGNGYTF. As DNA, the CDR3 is TGTGCCATCAGTGGGGGACAGGGTAATGGCTACACCTTC.

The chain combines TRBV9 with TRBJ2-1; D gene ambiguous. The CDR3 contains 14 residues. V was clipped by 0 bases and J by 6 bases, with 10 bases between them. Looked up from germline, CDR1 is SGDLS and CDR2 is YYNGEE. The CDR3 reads CASSVAVLSNEQFF. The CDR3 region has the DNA TGTGCCAGCAGCGTAGCGGTATTATCCAATGAGCAGTTCTTC.

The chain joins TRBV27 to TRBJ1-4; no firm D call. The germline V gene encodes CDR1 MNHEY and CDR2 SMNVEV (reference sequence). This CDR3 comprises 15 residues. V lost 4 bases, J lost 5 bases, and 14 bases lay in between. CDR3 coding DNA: TGTGCCAGCAGTTCCCACCTTGGTGTCAATGAAAAACTGTTTTTT. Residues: CASSSHLGVNEKLFF.

CDR3 sequence: CASGPGAVVADTQYF. CDR3 nucleotides: TGTGCTAGTGGTCCCGGGGCGGTAGTAGCAGATACGCAGTATTTT. The chain couples TRBV12-5 to TRBJ2-3; D may correspond to TRBD1 or TRBD2 (5 bases each). V shed 5 bases and J shed 4 bases, with 16 bases lying between them. This CDR3 is 15 amino acids long. Germline values: CDR1 LGHNT, CDR2 FRNRAP.

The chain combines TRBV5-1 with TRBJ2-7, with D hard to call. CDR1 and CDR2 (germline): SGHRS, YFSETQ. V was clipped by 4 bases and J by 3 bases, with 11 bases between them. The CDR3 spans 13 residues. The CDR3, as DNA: TGCGCCAGCAGCGCCTCGACGCGCTACGAGCAGTACTTC. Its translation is CASSASTRYEQYF. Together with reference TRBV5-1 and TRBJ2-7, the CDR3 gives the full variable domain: KAGVTQTPRYLIKTRGQQVTLSCSPISGHRSVSWYQQTPGQGLQFLFEYFSETQRNKGNFPGRFSGRQFSNSRSEMNVSTLELGDSALYLCASSASTRYEQYFGPGTRLTVT.

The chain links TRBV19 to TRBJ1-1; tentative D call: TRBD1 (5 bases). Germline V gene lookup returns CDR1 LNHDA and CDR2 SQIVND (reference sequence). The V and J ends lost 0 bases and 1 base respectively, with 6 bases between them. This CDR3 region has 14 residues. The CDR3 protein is CASSIDGGNTEAFF. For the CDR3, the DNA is TGTGCCAGTAGTATAGACGGGGGGAACACTGAAGCTTTCTTT.

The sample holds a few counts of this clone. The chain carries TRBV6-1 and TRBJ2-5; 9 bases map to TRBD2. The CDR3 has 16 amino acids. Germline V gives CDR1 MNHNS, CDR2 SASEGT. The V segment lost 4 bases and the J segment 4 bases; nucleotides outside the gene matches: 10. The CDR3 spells CASSGNGGGDRETQYF. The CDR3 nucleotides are TGTGCCAGCAGTGGTAATGGCGGGGGGGACAGAGAGACCCAGTACTTC.

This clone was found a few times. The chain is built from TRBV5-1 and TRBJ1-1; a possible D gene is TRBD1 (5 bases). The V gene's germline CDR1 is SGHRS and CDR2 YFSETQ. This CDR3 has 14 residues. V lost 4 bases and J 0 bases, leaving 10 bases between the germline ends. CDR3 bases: TGCGCCAGCAGCAACGACAGATTGAACACTGAAGCTTTCTTT. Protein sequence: CASSNDRLNTEAFF.

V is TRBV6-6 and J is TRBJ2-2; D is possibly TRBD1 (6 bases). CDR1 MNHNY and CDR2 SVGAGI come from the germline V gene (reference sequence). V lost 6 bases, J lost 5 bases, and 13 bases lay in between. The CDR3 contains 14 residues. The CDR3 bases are TGTGCCAGCAGGACCCGGGACACTACCGGGGAGCTGTTTTTT. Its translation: CASRTRDTTGELFF.

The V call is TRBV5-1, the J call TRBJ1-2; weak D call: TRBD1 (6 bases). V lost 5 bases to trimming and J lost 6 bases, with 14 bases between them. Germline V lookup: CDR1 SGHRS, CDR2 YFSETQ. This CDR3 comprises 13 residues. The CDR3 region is CASSTGTSDGYTF. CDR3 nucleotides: TGCGCCAGCAGTACCGGGACATCCGATGGCTACACCTTC.

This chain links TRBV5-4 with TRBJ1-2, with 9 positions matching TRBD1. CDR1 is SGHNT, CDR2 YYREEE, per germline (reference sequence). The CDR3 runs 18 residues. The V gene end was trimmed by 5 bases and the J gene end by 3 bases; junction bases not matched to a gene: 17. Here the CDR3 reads CASSIYRGRGSSYYGYTF. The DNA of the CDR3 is TGTGCCAGCAGTATTTACAGGGGGCGCGGATCCTCATACTATGGCTACACCTTC.

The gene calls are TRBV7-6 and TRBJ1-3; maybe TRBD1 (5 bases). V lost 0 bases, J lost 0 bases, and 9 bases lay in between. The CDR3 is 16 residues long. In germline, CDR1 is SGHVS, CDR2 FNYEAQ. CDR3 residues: CASSLAGLASGNTIYF. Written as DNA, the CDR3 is TGTGCCAGCAGCTTAGCGGGACTTGCCTCTGGAAACACCATATATTTT.

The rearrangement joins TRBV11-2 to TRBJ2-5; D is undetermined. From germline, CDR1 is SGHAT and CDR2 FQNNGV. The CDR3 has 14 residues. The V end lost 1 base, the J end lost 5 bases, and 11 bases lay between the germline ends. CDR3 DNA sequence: TGTGCCAGCAGCTTAGTCGGTCACCCGGAGACCCAGTACTTC. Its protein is CASSLVGHPETQYF.

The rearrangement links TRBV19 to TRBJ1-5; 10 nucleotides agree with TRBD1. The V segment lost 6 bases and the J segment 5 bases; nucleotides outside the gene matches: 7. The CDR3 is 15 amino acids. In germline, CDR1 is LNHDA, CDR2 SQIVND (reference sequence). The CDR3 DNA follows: TGTGCCAGTAGCTGGGGGGACAGGGGCTATCAGCCCCAGCATTTT. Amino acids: CASSWGDRGYQPQHF.

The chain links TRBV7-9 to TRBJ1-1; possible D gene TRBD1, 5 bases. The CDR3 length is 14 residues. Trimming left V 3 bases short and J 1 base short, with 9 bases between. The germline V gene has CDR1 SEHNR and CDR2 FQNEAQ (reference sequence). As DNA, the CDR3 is TGTGCCAGCAGCTTCGGAGGGGCGAACACTGAAGCTTTCTTT. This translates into CASSFGGANTEAFF. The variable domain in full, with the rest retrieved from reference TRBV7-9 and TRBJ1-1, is DTGVSQNPRHKITKRGQNVTFRCDPISEHNRLYWYRQTLGQGPEFLTYFQNEAQLEKSRLLSDRFSAERPKGSFSTLEIQRTEQGDSAMYLCASSFGGANTEAFFGQGTRLTVV.

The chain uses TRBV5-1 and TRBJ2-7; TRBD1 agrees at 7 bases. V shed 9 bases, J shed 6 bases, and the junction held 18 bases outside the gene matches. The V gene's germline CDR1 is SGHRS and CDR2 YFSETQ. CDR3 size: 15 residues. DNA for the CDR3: TGCGCCACCAAGGCTGTAACAGGGGTTTATAGCGAGCAGTACTTC. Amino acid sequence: CATKAVTGVYSEQYF.

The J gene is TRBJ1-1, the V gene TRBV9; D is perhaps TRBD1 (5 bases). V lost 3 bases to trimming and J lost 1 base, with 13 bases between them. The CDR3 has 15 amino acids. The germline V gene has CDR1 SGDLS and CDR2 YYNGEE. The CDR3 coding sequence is TGTGCCAGCAGCGCGATCCAGGGTGGGAACACTGAAGCTTTCTTT. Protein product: CASSAIQGGNTEAFF.

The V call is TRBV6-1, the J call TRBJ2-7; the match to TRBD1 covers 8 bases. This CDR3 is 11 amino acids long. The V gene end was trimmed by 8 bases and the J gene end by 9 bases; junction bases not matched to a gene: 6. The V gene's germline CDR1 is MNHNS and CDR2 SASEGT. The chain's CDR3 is CASRTQGAQYF. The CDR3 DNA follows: TGTGCCAGCCGAACCCAGGGGGCGCAGTACTTC.

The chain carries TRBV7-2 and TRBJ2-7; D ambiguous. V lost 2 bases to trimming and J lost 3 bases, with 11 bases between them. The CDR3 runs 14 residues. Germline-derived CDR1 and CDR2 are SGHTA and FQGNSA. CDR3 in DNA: TGTGCCAGCAGCTTATTCGGTCGCAACTACGAGCAGTACTTC. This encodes CASSLFGRNYEQYF.